This T cell receptor beta chain was captured in a study of radiation and T cells in renal cell carcinoma. Overall study findings and caveats: Irradiated tumors had higher TCR clonality than control tumors. Dominant CDR3 motifs occupied more repertoire in irradiated than control tumors.

Germline CDR1 is MNHEY and CDR2 is SMNVEV (reference sequence). The CDR3 has 14 residues. Between the trimmed V and J ends, which lost 3 bases and 4 bases, there was a span of 10 bases. About this clone itself: Its antigen is not identified.

This sample's treatment: treatment-naive control, cytoreductive nephrectomy. Control tumors came from treatment-naive patients without prior radiation. The patient's renal cell carcinoma had clear cell pathology. Profiling relied on immunoSEQ multiplex PCR, and the TCRdb table lists in-frame clones only, not all of them. The table has tens of thousands of clones, nearly 55% seen once. Specimen: tumor tissue, collected from a patient whose treatment was nephrectomy without radiotherapy. The clonotype was recovered from a human donor with renal cell carcinoma. V usage is TRBV27 and J usage is TRBJ1-5; a weak D match, TRBD1 (5 bases). CDR3 sequence reads: CASSFRQGNQPQHF. In nucleotides, the CDR3 is TGTGCCAGCAGTTTCAGGCAGGGAAATCAGCCCCAGCATTTT.